This TCR beta chain was documented in a study of blood T cell repertoires in COVID-19. Study context: The origin of the acute and convalescent COVID-19 samples was the United States, Italy and Spain.

Germline CDR1 GTSNPN, CDR2 SVGIG (reference sequence). After removal of 1 base from V and 0 bases from J, the junction contained 4 bases not matched to a gene. The CDR3 length is 17 residues. Sequencing used immunoSEQ multiplex PCR; TCRdb keeps in-frame clones, though not all of them. This repertoire shows about half a million clones, less than 90% found once; its top ten account for around 8%. The material sequenced was PBMCs or T cells enriched from blood (not recorded which). This sequence originates from a woman aged 55 to 70 who had recovered from COVID-19. The chain carries TRBV30 and TRBJ1-5; 12 nucleotides align to TRBD1. The CDR3, as DNA: TGTGCCTGGAGTGGGGGACAGGGGGCGTATAGCAATCAGCCCCAGCATTTT. It codes for CAWSGGQGAYSNQPQHF.